These 21 T cell receptor beta chains originate from one sample sequenced in a study of blood T cells in healthy people across ages. The authors ran a second PCR of 7 to 11 cycles using a sample-barcoded 5' primer and a J-beta primer mix. TCRdb itself ran the 5' RACE reads through MiXCR, one entry per CDR3 protein. The top ten hold roughly 7.7% of the sample, which has about 1,500,000 distinct CDR3 sequences, 42% seen once. What was sequenced was blood. These receptors were collected from a woman under 30 in good health.

CDR3 sequence: CASRLEANYGYTF. For the CDR3, the DNA is TGTGCCAGCCGGTTAGAAGCTAACTATGGCTACACCTTC. The rearrangement links TRBV7-2 to TRBJ1-2; D is uncertain. The CDR3 has 13 amino acids. V gave up 8 bases and J gave up 0 bases, with 10 bases separating them. The V gene's germline CDR1 is SGHTA and CDR2 FQGNSA.

The rearrangement links TRBV5-1 to TRBJ2-1; TRBD1 matches 7 bases. Germline trimming cut 4 bases from V and 7 bases from J; bases unmatched to any gene: 8. Germline V gene lookup returns CDR1 SGHRS and CDR2 YFSETQ. There are 14 residues in the CDR3. CDR3 region: CASSQGKGANEQFF. DNA for the CDR3: TGCGCCAGCAGCCAAGGGAAGGGGGCGAATGAGCAGTTCTTC.

The chain links TRBV20-1 to TRBJ2-1, with D perhaps TRBD2 (5 bases). The J call may be incorrect, as the DNA end agrees better with TRBJ2-7. The CDR3 totals 13 residues. Germline V CDR1 and CDR2: DFQATT, SNEGSKA (reference sequence). In DNA form, the CDR3 reads TGCAGTGCTAGGTCGGGTCTAGCCATTGAGCAGTACTTC. This encodes CSARSGLAIEQYF.

There are a few counts of this clonotype. The CDR3 here is CSARAQRSSGANVLTF. The CDR3 bases are TGCAGTGCTAGGGCGCAGCGCAGCTCTGGGGCCAACGTCCTGACTTTC. The chain combines TRBV20-1 with TRBJ2-6, with D unresolved. Germline CDR1 reads DFQATT; CDR2 reads SNEGSKA (reference sequence). The CDR3 length is 16 residues. Trimming took 3 bases from V and 0 from J, leaving 12 bases between them.

The chain employs TRBV12-3 or TRBV12-4 and TRBJ1-1; no definite D call. Trimming left V 1 base short and J 11 bases short, with 17 bases between. The CDR3 has 14 residues. The CDR3 here is CASSLVDDGSTAFF. DNA of the CDR3: TGTGCCAGCAGTTTAGTAGACGACGGCTCTACGGCTTTCTTT.

Turning to this clonotype: A much bigger clone sits one base away, suggesting this may be a read error. The genes are TRBV9 and TRBJ2-5, with D perhaps matching TRBD1 or TRBD2 (6 bases each). The assigned J gene may be wrong: the sequence end matches TRBJ2-7 better. The CDR3 spans 14 residues. The V gene's germline CDR1 is SGDLS and CDR2 YYNGEE. The CDR3: CASSVGGGYYEQYF. CDR3 DNA: TGTGCCAGCAGCGTAGGAGGGGGGTACTACGAGCAGTACTTC.

This clonotype was seen a handful of times. V and J are TRBV25-1 and TRBJ2-6; D unclear. Germline-derived CDR1 and CDR2 are MGHDK and SYGVNS. The CDR3 extends over 16 amino acids. The germline V and J ends were trimmed by 5 bases and 0 bases, with 11 bases remaining between them. The CDR3 DNA reads TGTGCCAGCAGTAACCTACAGAGCTCTGGGGCCAACGTCCTGACTTTC. Protein: CASSNLQSSGANVLTF.

J is TRBJ2-1 and V is TRBV29-1; D tentatively reads TRBD1 or TRBD2 (5 bases each). This CDR3 region has 18 residues. Germline CDR1 SQVTM, CDR2 ANQGSEA. Between the trimmed V and J ends, which lost 1 base and 0 bases, there was a span of 19 bases. The CDR3 sequence: CSVEGGRVTADSYNEQFF. The CDR3 coding sequence is TGCAGCGTTGAAGGGGGACGCGTAACGGCGGACTCCTACAATGAGCAGTTCTTC.

The chain employs TRBV29-1 and TRBJ1-2, with D uncertain. The germline V and J ends were trimmed by 0 bases and 8 bases, with 16 bases remaining between them. Germline CDR1 is SQVTM and CDR2 is ANQGSEA. CDR3 length: 14 residues. CDR3: CSVEDNGRRRGYTF. For the CDR3, the DNA is TGCAGCGTTGAAGATAATGGACGACGTCGGGGCTACACCTTC.

This clonotype was seen more than once but under ten times. Being one base from a much bigger clone, this may be a read error. The rearrangement joins TRBV5-1 to TRBJ2-1, with D possibly matching TRBD1 (6 bases). Germline CDR1 SGHRS, CDR2 YFSETQ. Trimming took off 0 bases at V and 6 bases at J, with 10 bases between the two ends. The CDR3 extends over 14 amino acids. The CDR3 loop reads CASSLGQAANEQFF. The CDR3 DNA is TGCGCCAGCAGCTTGGGACAGGCGGCCAATGAGCAGTTCTTC. Supplemented by reference TRBV5-1 and TRBJ2-1, the full variable domain reads KAGVTQTPRYLIKTRGQQVTLSCSPISGHRSVSWYQQTPGQGLQFLFEYFSETQRNKGNFPGRFSGRQFSNSRSEMNVSTLELGDSALYLCASSLGQAANEQFFGPGTRLTVL.

With regard to this clonotype: At one of its ends the junction is not consistent with the germline gene, which may arise from a read error. The chain recombines TRBV7-6 with TRBJ2-3; D gene uncertain. The CDR3 loop spans 12 amino acids. Germline CDR1 reads SGHVS; CDR2 reads FNYEAQ. The CDR3 nucleotides are TGCGCCAGCAGCTTAGACGGTAATACGCAGTATTTT. Its protein is CASSLDGNTQYF. Looking up the rest from reference TRBV7-6 and TRBJ2-3 gives the full variable domain: GAGVSQSPRYKVTKRGQDVALRCDPISGHVSLYWYRQALGQGPEFLTYFNYEAQQDKSGLPNDRFSAERPEGSISTLTIQRTEQRDSAMYRCASSLDGNTQYFGPGTRLTVL.

V is TRBV20-1 and J is TRBJ2-7; tentative D call: TRBD2 (6 bases). The CDR3 covers 13 residues. Germline CDR1 and CDR2: DFQATT and SNEGSKA (reference sequence). Trimming took 6 bases from V and 2 from J, leaving 14 bases between them. The CDR3: CSAVSGLTYEQYF. CDR3 DNA sequence: TGCAGTGCGGTGAGCGGGCTGACCTACGAGCAGTACTTC.

This chain uses TRBV7-2 with TRBJ2-1; 10 bases agree with TRBD2. The junction had 6 bases not matched to a gene; V was cut back by 5 bases and J by 5 bases. Germline-derived CDR1 and CDR2 are SGHTA and FQGNSA. The CDR3 covers 15 residues. Here the CDR3 DNA reads TGTGCCAGCAGCCCGGGACTAGCGCCTCACAATGAGCAGTTCTTC. As protein: CASSPGLAPHNEQFF. Full variable domain (missing parts from reference TRBV7-2 and TRBJ2-1): GAGVSQSPSNKVTEKGKDVELRCDPISGHTALYWYRQSLGQGLEFLIYFQGNSAPDKSGLPSDRFSAERTGGSVSTLTIQRTQQEDSAVYLCASSPGLAPHNEQFFGPGTRLTVL.

Only a few counts were recorded for this clonotype. V usage is TRBV3-1 and J usage is TRBJ2-7; D may correspond to TRBD1 or TRBD2 (6 bases each). CDR1 LGHDT and CDR2 YNNKEL come from the germline V gene (reference sequence). The CDR3 covers 11 residues. The V end was cut by 8 bases, the J end by 7 bases, with 12 bases between. CDR3 bases: TGTGCCAGCGGAAGGGGGGAAGAGCAGTACTTC. This translates into CASGRGEEQYF.

This clonotype was seen a few times. In DNA, the CDR3 is TGTGCCAGCAGCACAGGGGGCCCTTATGGCTACACCTTC. Its protein is CASSTGGPYGYTF. This chain joins TRBV5-5 and TRBJ1-2; TRBD1 agrees at 9 bases. V was clipped by 4 bases and J by 5 bases; unmatched bases: 3. The CDR3 runs to 13 residues. Germline V gives CDR1 SGHKS, CDR2 YYEKEE (reference sequence).

About this clonotype: The junction differs from germline at one of its ends, possibly a read error. The chain links TRBV12-3 or TRBV12-4 to TRBJ2-1; TRBD2 aligns across 10 bases. This CDR3 comprises 15 residues. The CDR3 protein is CAGSASGSPGNEQFF. Written as DNA, the CDR3 is TGTGCCGGCAGTGCTAGCGGGAGCCCAGGGAATGAGCAGTTCTTC.

This chain links TRBV4-1 with TRBJ1-1; D is ambiguous. The germline V and J ends were trimmed by 0 bases and 4 bases, with 15 bases remaining between them. This CDR3 is built from 16 residues. Per the germline V gene, CDR1 is MGHRA and CDR2 is YSYEKL. The CDR3 sequence: CASSQDLGMLATEAFF. The CDR3 DNA is TGCGCCAGCAGCCAAGATTTGGGGATGCTGGCCACTGAAGCTTTCTTT.

This clonotype has only a few counts. The CDR3 nucleotides read TGCGCCAGCAGTCGGACTAGCGGGGAGACCCAGTACTTC. It codes for CASSRTSGETQYF. The V gene is TRBV4-1, the J gene TRBJ2-5, with 11 bases identical to TRBD2. With 6 bases clipped from V and 5 bases from J, the junction kept 2 bases outside the gene matches. This CDR3 has 13 residues. Germline V lookup: CDR1 MGHRA, CDR2 YSYEKL.

This clonotype has just a few counts. The chain is built from TRBV7-8 and TRBJ1-2; 8 bases map to TRBD1. From germline, CDR1 is SGHVS and CDR2 FQNEAQ. The CDR3 sequence is 16 residues long. V lost 4 bases, J lost 4 bases, and 11 bases stayed unmatched. The CDR3 DNA follows: TGTGCCAGCAGCTACCTACGGACAGGGTCCCGCTATGGCTACACCTTC. Protein: CASSYLRTGSRYGYTF.

The chain joins TRBV27 to TRBJ2-2, with D perhaps TRBD1 (6 bases). V was clipped by 5 bases and J by 0 bases, with 13 bases between them. CDR1 and CDR2 (germline): MNHEY, SMNVEV (reference sequence). This CDR3 region has 16 residues. As DNA, the CDR3 is TGTGCCAGCAGTCTCCGGGACACCACGAACACCGGGGAGCTGTTTTTT. Its translation: CASSLRDTTNTGELFF.

V usage is TRBV7-6 and J usage is TRBJ2-5, with TRBD1 matching over 7 bases. Losses at the gene ends were 1 base for V and 1 base for J; bases not matched to a gene: 9. The CDR3 spans 17 residues. Germline-derived CDR1 and CDR2 are SGHVS and FNYEAQ. The CDR3 DNA follows: TGTGCCAGCAGCTTAGGAGTTTGGGACAGCCTCCAAGAGACCCAGTACTTC. Translation: CASSLGVWDSLQETQYF.